This TCR beta chain originates from a study of T-cell reconstitution after alpha-beta-depleted transplantation in children. Notes on the study in general: When one year had passed after transplant, most T-cell counts and diversity came from newly produced T cells. Day-60 TCRbeta diversity that was high in some patients was derived from surviving recipient T cells and thymic progenitors.

There are many counts of this clonotype. The target antigen is unknown. Preparing the TCRbeta library involved the use of unique molecular identifiers. TCRdb reprocessed the PCR reads with MiXCR, giving one entry per CDR3 protein. The sample lists under 300,000 distinct CDR3 sequences; about 9.9% were seen once. Trimming removed 1 base from V and 9 bases from J, with 16 bases in between. The germline CDR1 and CDR2 sequences are DFQATT and SNEGSKA (reference sequence). This CDR3 is 14 amino acids long. Sequencing was performed on peripheral blood, taken 180 days after TCRalphabeta/CD19-depleted stem cell transplant. This chain links TRBV20-1 with TRBJ1-5; D ambiguous. The sequence derives from a male patient between 2 and 9 years old who had a stem cell transplant for chronic granulomatous disease, so the T cells may come from the graft donor. The CDR3 protein is CSARVSSSSGPQHF. Written as DNA, the CDR3 is TGCAGTGCTAGAGTTTCGTCGTCAAGTGGGCCCCAGCATTTT.